The 17 T cell receptor beta chains presented below share a single source sample, sequenced in a study of blood T cell repertoires in COVID-19. Produced via immunoSEQ multiplex PCR; TCRdb's table is partial and in-frame only. There are roughly 140,000 clones in the sample; 75% to 90% occur only once, and roughly 3.2% lies in the top ten. The material sequenced was peripheral blood. These receptors originate from a woman aged 60 to 75 with active COVID-19.

The J gene is TRBJ2-2, the V gene TRBV6-6; 9 positions match TRBD2. The J segment lost 4 bases and the V segment lost 6 bases, leaving 6 bases of the junction unmatched. This CDR3 contains 15 residues. The germline CDR1 and CDR2 sequences are MNHNY and SVGAGI (reference sequence). The CDR3 DNA is TGTGCCAGCAGAGATAGCGGGAGTGTCACCGGGGAGCTGTTTTTT. Residues: CASRDSGSVTGELFF.

V is TRBV5-6 and J is TRBJ1-4, with TRBD1 matching over 8 bases. The CDR3 sequence is 14 residues long. Germline CDR1 is SGHDT and CDR2 is YYEEEE. Trimming took 2 bases from V and 8 from J; bases not matched to a gene: 5. The CDR3 DNA sequence: TGTGCCAGCAGCTTCCGGACAGGGTCGGAAAAACTGTTTTTT. It encodes CASSFRTGSEKLFF.

The chain carries TRBV18 and TRBJ1-1, with a tentative D call TRBD1 (5 bases). This CDR3 region has 13 residues. V lost 6 bases and J 0 bases, leaving 8 bases between the germline ends. The germline V gene encodes CDR1 KGHSH and CDR2 LQKENI. Here the CDR3 DNA reads TGTGCCAGCTCCCTGGACATGAACACTGAAGCTTTCTTT. It yields the protein CASSLDMNTEAFF. The complete variable domain, with remaining parts taken from reference TRBV18 and TRBJ1-1, reads NAGVMQNPRHLVRRRGQEARLRCSPMKGHSHVYWYRQLPEEGLKFMVYLQKENIIDESGMPKERFSAEFPKEGPSILRIQQVVRGDSAAYFCASSLDMNTEAFFGQGTRLTVV.

This clone was found once. CDR3 sequence: CASGLGGNSPYNEQFF. CDR3 nucleotide sequence: TGTGCCAGCGGTCTGGGCGGGAATTCCCCCTACAATGAGCAGTTCTTC. J is TRBJ2-1 and V is TRBV6-4, with D maybe TRBD2 (6 bases). Germline CDR1 reads MRHNA; CDR2 reads SNTAGT. V lost 8 bases and J lost 2, with 19 bases in between. The CDR3 length is 16 residues.

The chain is built from TRBV18 and TRBJ2-5; D might be TRBD2 (5 bases). Trimming pared 6 bases from V and 2 bases from J, leaving 10 bases between. Germline CDR1 and CDR2: KGHSH and LQKENI. This CDR3 region has 13 residues. CDR3 loop: CASSHPGQETQYF. CDR3 bases: TGTGCCAGCTCCCACCCGGGACAAGAGACCCAGTACTTC.

This clone appeared once. The chain recombines TRBV9 with TRBJ1-6, with D unresolved. This CDR3 spans 16 amino acids. The V end lost 4 bases, the J end lost 6 bases, and 17 bases lay between the germline ends. Germline lookup yields CDR1 SGDLS and CDR2 YYNGEE. CDR3 sequence reads: CASSPSPVSVNSPLHF. CDR3 nucleotides: TGTGCCAGCAGCCCGTCCCCGGTGTCGGTTAATTCACCCCTCCACTTT. The whole variable domain, remainder taken from reference TRBV9 and TRBJ1-6, is DSGVTQTPKHLITATGQRVTLRCSPRSGDLSVYWYQQSLDQGLQFLIQYYNGEERAKGNILERFSAQQFPDLHSELNLSSLELGDSALYFCASSPSPVSVNSPLHFGNGTRLTVT.

This clone was counted once. V is TRBV29-1 and J is TRBJ2-7; TRBD1 aligns across 8 bases. The trim removed 2 bases at V and 5 bases at J, leaving 5 bases unmatched. The CDR3 has 13 residues. The germline V gene encodes CDR1 SQVTM and CDR2 ANQGSEA. CDR3 residues: CSVEFHRGDEQYF. In DNA, the CDR3 is TGCAGCGTTGAATTTCACAGGGGGGACGAGCAGTACTTC.

V is TRBV19 and J is TRBJ2-7, with 8 bases fitting TRBD1. The CDR3 sequence is 16 residues long. CDR1 LNHDA and CDR2 SQIVND come from the germline V gene (reference sequence). With V trimmed by 5 bases and J by 0 bases, 9 bases remained unmatched. CDR3 sequence (DNA): TGTGCCAGTAGTTCTGCGGGACAGGAAATCTCCTACGAGCAGTACTTC. It is translated as CASSSAGQEISYEQYF.

CDR3: CASSPAGYEQYF. The CDR3 nucleotides are TGTGCCAGCAGCCCAGCGGGCTACGAGCAGTACTTC. This rearrangement joins TRBV3-1 (or the pseudogene TRBV3-2) to TRBJ2-7; maybe TRBD2 (6 bases). This CDR3 spans 12 amino acids. The germline V and J ends were trimmed by 4 bases and 3 bases, with 7 bases remaining between them. Germline-derived CDR1 and CDR2 are LGHDT and YNNKEL (reference sequence).

The V and J genes are TRBV27 and TRBJ2-2, with 13 bases matching TRBD2. Germline V gene lookup returns CDR1 MNHEY and CDR2 SMNVEV (reference sequence). The CDR3 consists of 16 residues. J lost 4 bases, V lost 4 bases, and 3 bases had no gene match. Written as DNA, the CDR3 is TGTGCCAGCAGTTGGGGGACTAGCGGGGCCACCGGGGAGCTGTTTTTT. It specifies CASSWGTSGATGELFF.

The chain links TRBV27 to TRBJ1-1; 7 bases fit TRBD1. CDR3 length: 14 amino acids. Germline V gene data show CDR1 as MNHEY and CDR2 as SMNVEV (reference sequence). The V segment lost 2 bases and the J segment 4 bases; nucleotides outside the gene matches: 4. The CDR3 is CASSLPDRTTEAFF. In nucleotides, the CDR3 is TGTGCCAGCAGTTTACCGGACAGGACCACTGAAGCTTTCTTT.

V usage is TRBV18 and J usage is TRBJ2-3; D is undetermined. The germline V gene has CDR1 KGHSH and CDR2 LQKENI. This CDR3 has 13 residues. Deletions cut 6 bases from V and 3 bases from J, with 10 bases between. In nucleotides, the CDR3 is TGTGCCAGCTCGCCTCTCCGGACAGATACGCAGTATTTT. Its translation: CASSPLRTDTQYF. Complete variable domain (other parts from reference TRBV18 and TRBJ2-3): NAGVMQNPRHLVRRRGQEARLRCSPMKGHSHVYWYRQLPEEGLKFMVYLQKENIIDESGMPKERFSAEFPKEGPSILRIQQVVRGDSAAYFCASSPLRTDTQYFGPGTRLTVL.

This sequence joins TRBV5-1 and TRBJ1-3; D perhaps matches TRBD1 (5 bases). CDR3 size: 16 residues. The germline gives CDR1 SGHRS, CDR2 YFSETQ. V lost 2 bases and J lost 2, with 14 bases in between. CDR3 DNA sequence: TGCGCCAGCAGCTTTACCGCCAGGGTGGCTGGAAACACCATATATTTT. Translation gives CASSFTARVAGNTIYF.

V usage is TRBV3-1 (or the pseudogene TRBV3-2) and J usage is TRBJ2-1; D gene ambiguous. Germline CDR1 reads LGHDT; CDR2 reads YNNKEL (reference sequence). This CDR3 is 14 amino acids long. Trimming removed 0 bases from V and 0 bases from J, with 3 bases in between. The CDR3 DNA is TGTGCCAGCAGCCAAGACAGCTCCTACAATGAGCAGTTCTTC. This encodes CASSQDSSYNEQFF.

The chain joins TRBV7-3 to TRBJ2-2; 10 bases align to TRBD2. The CDR3 contains 16 residues. CDR1 SGHTA and CDR2 FQGTGA come from the germline V gene. V trimming: 2 bases; J trimming: 7 bases; junction bases outside the gene matches: 7. CDR3 protein: CASSLSSGRFSGELFF. CDR3 nucleotide sequence: TGTGCCAGCAGCTTATCTAGCGGGAGATTTAGCGGGGAGCTGTTTTTT.

The rearrangement uses TRBV11-2 and TRBJ1-3, with TRBD1 identical over 8 bases. From germline, CDR1 is SGHAT and CDR2 FQNNGV. This CDR3 has 16 amino acids. The trim removed 1 base at V and 7 bases at J, leaving 9 bases unmatched. The CDR3 here is CASSLVPDRALNTIYF. DNA of the CDR3: TGTGCCAGCAGCTTAGTTCCGGACAGGGCTCTGAACACCATATATTTT. The entire variable domain, with the rest obtained from reference TRBV11-2 and TRBJ1-3, is as follows: EAGVAQSPRYKIIEKRQSVAFWCNPISGHATLYWYQQILGQGPKLLIQFQNNGVVDDSQLPKDRFSAERLKGVDSTLKIQPAKLEDSAVYLCASSLVPDRALNTIYFGEGSWLTVV.

CDR3 nucleotides: TGTGCCAGCCAAGGACGGGGGTACTATGGCTACACCTTC. Translation: CASQGRGYYGYTF. V gene TRBV28 combines with J gene TRBJ1-2; a weak D match, TRBD1 (5 bases). This CDR3 comprises 13 residues. Per the germline V gene, CDR1 is MDHEN and CDR2 is SYDVKM. Trimming removed 8 bases from V and 3 bases from J, with 13 bases in between.